This TCR beta chain was profiled in a study of T cell responses to AZD1222 COVID-19 vaccine. Between the trimmed V and J ends, which lost 6 bases and 5 bases, there was a span of 19 bases. Germline V CDR1 and CDR2: LNHNV, YYDKDF (reference sequence). This CDR3 has 15 residues. Study-wide points: Per reports, nearly half of all spike-specific TCRs target regions that are unmutated in variants. Baseline seropositives among AZD1222 recipients totaled only five to seven.

Libraries were prepared by immunoSEQ multiplex PCR; TCRdb keeps only in-frame clonotypes and omits some of them. The sample carries 150,000 to 200,000 clones, 85% to 95% recorded once. With respect to this clone: Its specificity is not known.

This material consisted of peripheral blood, taken on day 0 of AZD1222 vaccination. V is TRBV15 and J is TRBJ1-1; a possible D gene is TRBD1 (5 bases). This clonotype was sampled from an adult in good health. CDR3 DNA sequence: TGTGCCACCAGAGAGAGAGGTGGGGCTTGGACTGAAGCTTTCTTT. Its protein is CATRERGGAWTEAFF.